The sequence of this T cell receptor (beta chain) was determined in a study of CD8 T cells in ankylosing spondylitis. This clonotype showed up many times. Its antigen is still unknown. Whole-study results and caveats: Fewer than ten highly homologous variants made up a TCR beta motif that seemed to typify ankylosing spondylitis blood. Clones tied to disease were said to be significantly enriched in matched ankylosing spondylitis synovial fluid.

Germline assignment: CDR1 MNHEY and CDR2 SVGEGT. Deletions cut 7 bases from V and 9 bases from J, with 22 bases between. The CDR3 runs 15 residues. Libraries of TCR beta came from quantitative 5'-RACE with molecular barcodes. MiXCR, applied by TCRdb to the 5' RACE reads, yields one record per CDR3 protein. Among about 130,000 distinct CDR3 sequences listed, approximately 7.4% were seen once. This clonotype originated in a female donor with ankylosing spondylitis or in good health (not recorded which). V usage is TRBV6-2 or TRBV6-3 and J usage is TRBJ2-1, with D possibly called TRBD1 or TRBD2 (5 bases each). Sequencing was carried out using blood, either unsorted or a sorted T cell fraction (not recorded which). The CDR3 here is CASTYLGDPRPEQFF. The CDR3, as DNA: TGTGCCAGCACCTACTTAGGGGACCCCCGACCTGAGCAGTTCTTC.